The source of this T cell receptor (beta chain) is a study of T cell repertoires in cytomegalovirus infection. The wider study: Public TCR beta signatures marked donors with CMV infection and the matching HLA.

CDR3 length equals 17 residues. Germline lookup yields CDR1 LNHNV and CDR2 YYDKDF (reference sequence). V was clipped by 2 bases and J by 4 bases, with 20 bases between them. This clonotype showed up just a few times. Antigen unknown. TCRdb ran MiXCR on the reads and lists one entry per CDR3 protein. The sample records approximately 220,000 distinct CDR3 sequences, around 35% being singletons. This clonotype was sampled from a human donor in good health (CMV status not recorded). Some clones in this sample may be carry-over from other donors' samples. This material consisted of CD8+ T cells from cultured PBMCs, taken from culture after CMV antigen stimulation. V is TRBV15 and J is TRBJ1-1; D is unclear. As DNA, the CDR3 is TGTGCCACCAGCAGAAGAGCAGGTAGAGGCAAGTTCACTGAAGCTTTCTTT. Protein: CATSRRAGRGKFTEAFF.